Below, 17 T cell receptor beta chains from the same sample are listed, as sequenced in a study of cytomegalovirus exposure and HLA in healthy donors. The PCR had 60 Vbeta and 13 Jbeta primers. Clones were read by immunoSEQ multiplex PCR, and TCRdb kept only the in-frame ones, dropping some. This sample contains 100,000 to 150,000 clones. Material: PBMCs. The receptors shown here come from a woman between 35 and 50 years old in good health and CMV-seropositive.

The genes are TRBV11-3 and TRBJ2-3; 12 nucleotides align to TRBD2. Looked up from germline, CDR1 is SGHNT and CDR2 is YENEEA. V dropped 5 bases and J dropped 8; count of bases not matched to a gene: 11. This CDR3 comprises 16 residues. The CDR3, as DNA: TGTGCCAGCAGCCGTTCTAGCGGGAGGGCCGGGGTTACGCAGTATTTT. Encoded protein: CASSRSSGRAGVTQYF.

The gene calls are TRBV9 and TRBJ1-1, with unresolved D. V was clipped by 4 bases and J by 4 bases, with 11 bases between them. The CDR3 has 13 residues. Per germline, CDR1 SGDLS and CDR2 YYNGEE. CDR3 in amino acids: CASSLLVGTEAFF. The CDR3 DNA follows: TGTGCCAGCAGCTTACTAGTGGGCACTGAAGCTTTCTTT.

This chain connects TRBV5-4 to TRBJ2-3, with 12 bases fitting TRBD2. The germline V gene encodes CDR1 SGHNT and CDR2 YYREEE (reference sequence). Germline trimming cut 5 bases from V and 5 bases from J; bases unmatched to any gene: 6. The CDR3 spans 15 residues. The DNA of the CDR3 is TGTGCCAGCAGGCCCCTAGCGGGAGGGGGAGATACGCAGTATTTT. Protein sequence: CASRPLAGGGDTQYF.

DNA of the CDR3: TGTGCCAGCAGCAAAAGGGGAGCGGGAGTTAGCAATGAGCAGTTCTTC. Protein sequence: CASSKRGAGVSNEQFF. V is TRBV11-3 and J is TRBJ2-1; TRBD2 matches at 8 bases. V shed 5 bases and J 6 bases; nucleotides not matched to a gene: 12. Germline V CDR1 and CDR2: SGHNT, YENEEA. This CDR3 has 16 amino acids.

This chain uses TRBV4-2 with TRBJ2-2, with 12 nucleotides matching TRBD2. The germline V gene encodes CDR1 LGHNA and CDR2 YNFKEQ. The CDR3 consists of 17 residues. V was pared by 3 bases and J by 6 bases, with 8 bases of the junction left unmatched. The CDR3 loop reads CASSQRLAGAGSGELFF. The CDR3 bases are TGTGCCAGCAGCCAGCGACTAGCGGGAGCAGGCTCCGGGGAGCTGTTTTTT.

CDR3 amino acids: CASSYIAGSSGNTIYF. As DNA, the CDR3 is TGTGCCAGCAGTTACATCGCCGGGTCCTCTGGAAACACCATATATTTT. This chain joins TRBV6-6 and TRBJ1-3; no definite D call. With 2 bases removed from V and 0 bases from J, the gap between germline ends came to 11 bases. The CDR3 is 16 amino acids. The germline V gene encodes CDR1 MNHNY and CDR2 SVGAGI (reference sequence).

The chain employs TRBV15 and TRBJ2-5; 8 positions agree with TRBD1. Judging by the DNA end, TRBJ2-7 fits better; the J call may be wrong. From germline, CDR1 is LNHNV and CDR2 YYDKDF (reference sequence). This CDR3 contains 17 residues. The CDR3 sequence is CATSRDLSGQVFYEQYF. The CDR3 coding sequence is TGTGCCACCAGCAGAGATTTGTCGGGACAGGTCTTCTACGAGCAGTACTTC.

The V gene is TRBV19, the J gene TRBJ2-5; 8 nucleotides line up with TRBD2. After removal of 9 bases from V and 5 bases from J, the junction contained 8 bases not matched to a gene. The CDR3 is 13 amino acids. The germline V gene encodes CDR1 LNHDA and CDR2 SQIVND (reference sequence). DNA for the CDR3: TGTGCCAGCAGCCTAGCGGGTCTGGAGACCCAGTACTTC. Protein: CASSLAGLETQYF.

The V call is TRBV5-6, the J call TRBJ1-1; possibly TRBD1 for D (6 bases). The CDR3 spans 15 residues. CDR1 and CDR2 (germline): SGHDT, YYEEEE. The V end was cut by 4 bases, the J end by 5 bases, with 18 bases between. This CDR3 reads CASSALQGLMTEAFF. Written as DNA, the CDR3 is TGTGCCAGCAGCGCCTTACAGGGTCTTATGACTGAAGCTTTCTTT. The whole variable domain, remainder taken from reference TRBV5-6 and TRBJ1-1, is DAGVTQSPTHLIKTRGQQVTLRCSPKSGHDTVSWYQQALGQGPQFIFQYYEEEERQRGNFPDRFSGHQFPNYSSELNVNALLLGDSALYLCASSALQGLMTEAFFGQGTRLTVV.

The rearrangement uses TRBV19 and TRBJ1-1; the D is unclear. Trimming stripped 3 bases from V and 2 bases from J, with 7 bases between. CDR1 is LNHDA and CDR2 is SQIVND in the germline V gene (reference sequence). The CDR3 spans 13 residues. CDR3 loop: CASSMVSNTEAFF. CDR3 nucleotides: TGTGCCAGTAGTATGGTCAGTAACACTGAAGCTTTCTTT.

The gene calls are TRBV5-6 and TRBJ1-2, with TRBD1 matching over 10 bases. Germline assignment: CDR1 SGHDT and CDR2 YYEEEE. This CDR3 is 16 amino acids long. J lost 5 bases, V lost 0 bases, and 7 bases had no gene match. The CDR3: CASSLGQGAFNYGYTF. For the CDR3, the DNA is TGTGCCAGCAGCTTGGGACAGGGGGCATTCAATTATGGCTACACCTTC.

The chain has TRBV19 and TRBJ1-1; D is ambiguous. The V gene's germline CDR1 is LNHDA and CDR2 SQIVND (reference sequence). Trimming shortened V by 1 base and J by 3 bases, and 6 bases separated the two germline ends. The CDR3 runs 13 residues. For the CDR3, the DNA is TGTGCCAGTAGTATAGGAAGAGACACTGAAGCTTTCTTT. It yields the protein CASSIGRDTEAFF.

J is TRBJ1-5 and V is TRBV6-5; D gene ambiguous. The CDR3 is 14 residues long. Germline V gives CDR1 MNHEY, CDR2 SVGAGI. V was clipped by 0 bases and J by 7 bases, with 10 bases between them. CDR3 amino acids: CASSYSAQRQPQHF. CDR3 sequence (DNA): TGTGCCAGCAGTTACTCGGCGCAGAGGCAGCCCCAGCATTTT.

The rearrangement joins TRBV28 to TRBJ2-7, with D unclear. This CDR3 contains 13 residues. Per germline, CDR1 MDHEN and CDR2 SYDVKM. V was pared by 5 bases and J by 0 bases, with 8 bases between. CDR3 in amino acids: CASSALFSYEQYF. The DNA for the CDR3 is TGTGCCAGCAGTGCGCTTTTCTCCTACGAGCAGTACTTC.

The rearrangement uses TRBV6-4 and TRBJ2-2, with TRBD2 matching over 14 bases. Germline CDR1 and CDR2: MRHNA and SNTAGT. The V gene end was trimmed by 9 bases and the J gene end by 4 bases; junction bases not matched to a gene: 10. The CDR3 length is 17 residues. CDR3: CASPGTSGSSSTGELFF. Written as DNA, the CDR3 is TGTGCCAGTCCCGGGACTAGCGGGAGTTCGAGCACCGGGGAGCTGTTTTTT.

The CDR3 spells CASSFLGQAYNEQFF. In nucleotides, the CDR3 is TGTGCCAGTAGTTTCCTAGGACAGGCCTACAATGAGCAGTTCTTC. This chain uses TRBV19 with TRBJ2-1; 7 bases align to TRBD1. This CDR3 has 15 amino acids. The ends lost 5 bases at V and 2 bases at J; junction bases unmatched: 6. Per the germline V gene, CDR1 is LNHDA and CDR2 is SQIVND (reference sequence).

The V and J genes are TRBV15 and TRBJ1-5, with 8 positions matching TRBD1. V lost 4 bases and J lost 1; bases outside the gene matches: 3. Germline-derived CDR1 and CDR2 are LNHNV and YYDKDF (reference sequence). The CDR3 is 15 amino acids. CDR3: CATSTDRASNQPQHF. The DNA for the CDR3 is TGTGCCACCAGCACGGACAGGGCGAGCAATCAGCCCCAGCATTTT.